A single T cell receptor beta chain is shown here with its context. Antigen unknown. Measured with immunoSEQ multiplex PCR; TCRdb has only the in-frame clones, and not every one. Counted here are 37,000 or so clones, approximately 86% occurring once; the ten biggest clones make up 2% to 3%. These data come from a study of OX40 agonist ivuxolimab in advanced cancers. Study-level results: CD4+ and CD8+ blood T cells expanded clonally by week 6 at 0.1 to 3.0 mg/kg.

The V end was cut by 0 bases, the J end by 4 bases, with 10 bases between. Germline V lookup: CDR1 SGHDT, CDR2 YYEEEE. The CDR3 spans 14 residues. V and J are TRBV5-6 and TRBJ1-2, with TRBD1 as a possible D gene (5 bases). The sample was CD4+ or CD8+ T cells sorted from blood, taken in a trial of the OX40 agonist ivuxolimab. The clonotype was recovered from an adult with an advanced solid tumor such as melanoma, head and neck, liver or kidney cancer. CDR3 in DNA: TGTGCCAGCAGCTTGGGTCCCCAGGGCTATGGCTACACCTTC. This sequence encodes CASSLGPQGYGYTF.